This T cell receptor beta chain was sequenced for a study of regulatory T cells in long-lasting Graves disease. CDR3 regions were amplified by Arm-PCR using iRepertoire HTBI primers to build TCR beta libraries. Per the study methods: Identified segments across samples numbered fewer than 80 TRBV and about 13 TRBJ. TCRdb ran MiXCR on the multiplex PCR reads and lists one entry per CDR3 protein. The V and J calls were determined by TCRdb, not by the authors. The sample contains 550,000 to 650,000 distinct CDR3 sequences, 15% to 20% of which appear only once. Time point here: newly diagnosed GD, antithyroid drugs for less than 3 months. Extracted PBMC RNA gave rise to the TCR library. Study outcomes and limitations: Persistent disease preferred TRBV28, TRBJ1-2 and TRBJ2-5; new disease, TRBV20-1 and TRBJ2-1.

The CDR3 contains 15 residues. In germline, CDR1 is SGHRS, CDR2 YFSETQ. V lost 0 bases and J lost 3, with 12 bases in between. Note on this clonotype: Its matching antigen is unknown.

The same data also contributed to another study, on T cells in Graves' hyperthyroidism and ophthalmopathy. That source notes: Most thyroid clonotypes expanded above 0.001 were also detected in blood.

This TCR came from a man aged 18 to 30 with Graves disease. The specimen was peripheral blood mononuclear cells (PBMCs), collected at new diagnosis, from a patient treated with antithyroid drugs. The chain combines TRBV5-1 with TRBJ1-1, with a weak D call TRBD1 (5 bases). Here the CDR3 reads CASSLGSGYDTEAFF. CDR3 DNA sequence: TGCGCCAGCAGCTTGGGCTCAGGGTATGACACTGAAGCTTTCTTT.